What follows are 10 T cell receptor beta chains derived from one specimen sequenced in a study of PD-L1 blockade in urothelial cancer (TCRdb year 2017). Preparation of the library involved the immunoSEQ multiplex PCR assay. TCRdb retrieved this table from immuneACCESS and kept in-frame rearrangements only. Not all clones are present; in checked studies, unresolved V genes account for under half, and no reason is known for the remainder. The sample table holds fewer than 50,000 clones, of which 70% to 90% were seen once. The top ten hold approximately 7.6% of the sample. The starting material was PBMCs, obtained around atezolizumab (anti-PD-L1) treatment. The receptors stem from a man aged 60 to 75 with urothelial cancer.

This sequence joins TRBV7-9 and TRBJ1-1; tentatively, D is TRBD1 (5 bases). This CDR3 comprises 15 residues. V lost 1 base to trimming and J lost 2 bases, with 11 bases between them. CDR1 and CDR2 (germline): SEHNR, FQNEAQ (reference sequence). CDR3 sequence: CASSLGRGGNTEAFF. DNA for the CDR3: TGTGCCAGCAGCTTAGGGCGGGGGGGAAACACTGAAGCTTTCTTT.

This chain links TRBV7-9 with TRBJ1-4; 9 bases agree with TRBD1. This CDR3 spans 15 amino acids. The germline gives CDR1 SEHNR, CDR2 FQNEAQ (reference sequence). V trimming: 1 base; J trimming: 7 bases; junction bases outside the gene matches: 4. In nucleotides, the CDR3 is TGTGCCAGCAGCTTAGTGGGACAGGGAGGTGAAAAACTGTTTTTT. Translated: CASSLVGQGGEKLFF.

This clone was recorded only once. CDR3: CASSPWGPYNEQFF. The CDR3 DNA is TGTGCCAGCAGCCCCTGGGGGCCATACAATGAGCAGTTCTTC. The chain is built from TRBV6-5 and TRBJ2-1, with a possible D match to TRBD1 (6 bases). The germline V gene encodes CDR1 MNHEY and CDR2 SVGAGI. Trimming pared 6 bases from V and 4 bases from J, leaving 13 bases between. The CDR3 is made up of 14 amino acids.

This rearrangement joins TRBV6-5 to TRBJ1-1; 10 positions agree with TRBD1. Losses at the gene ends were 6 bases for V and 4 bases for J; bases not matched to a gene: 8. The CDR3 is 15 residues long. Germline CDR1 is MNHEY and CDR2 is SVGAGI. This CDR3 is CASRMTGGRGTEAFF. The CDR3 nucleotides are TGTGCCAGCAGAATGACAGGGGGCAGGGGCACTGAAGCTTTCTTT.

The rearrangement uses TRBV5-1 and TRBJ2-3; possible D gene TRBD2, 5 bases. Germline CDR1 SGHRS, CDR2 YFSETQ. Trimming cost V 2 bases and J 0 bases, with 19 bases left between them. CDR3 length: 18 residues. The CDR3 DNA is TGCGCCAGCAGCTTCGGAAGGGTTGAGACTACTAGCACAGATACGCAGTATTTT. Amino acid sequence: CASSFGRVETTSTDTQYF.

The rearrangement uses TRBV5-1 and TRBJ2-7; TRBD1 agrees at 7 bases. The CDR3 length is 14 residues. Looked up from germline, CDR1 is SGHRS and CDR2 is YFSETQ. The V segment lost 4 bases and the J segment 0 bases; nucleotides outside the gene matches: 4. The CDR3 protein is CASSGQGDSYEQYF. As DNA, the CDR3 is TGCGCCAGCAGCGGGCAGGGGGACTCCTACGAGCAGTACTTC.

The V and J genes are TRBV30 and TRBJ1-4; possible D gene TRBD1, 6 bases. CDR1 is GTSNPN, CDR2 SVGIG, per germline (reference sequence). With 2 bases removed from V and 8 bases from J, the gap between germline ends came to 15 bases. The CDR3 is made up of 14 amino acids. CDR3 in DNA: TGTGCCTGGAGTACTTCAGGGGTTGGCGAAAAACTGTTTTTT. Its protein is CAWSTSGVGEKLFF.

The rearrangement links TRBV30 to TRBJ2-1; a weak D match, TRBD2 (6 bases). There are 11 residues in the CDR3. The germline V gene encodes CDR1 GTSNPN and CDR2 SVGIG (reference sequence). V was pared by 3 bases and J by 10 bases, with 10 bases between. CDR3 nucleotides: TGTGCCTGGAGCACAGCGGGCGAGCAGTTCTTC. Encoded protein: CAWSTAGEQFF.

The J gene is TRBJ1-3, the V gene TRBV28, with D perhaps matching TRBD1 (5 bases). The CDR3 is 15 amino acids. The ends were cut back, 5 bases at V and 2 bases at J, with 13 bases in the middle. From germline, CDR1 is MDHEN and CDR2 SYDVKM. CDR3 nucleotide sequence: TGTGCCAGCAGTGGAGGGGTTCTTACTGGAAACACCATATATTTT. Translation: CASSGGVLTGNTIYF.

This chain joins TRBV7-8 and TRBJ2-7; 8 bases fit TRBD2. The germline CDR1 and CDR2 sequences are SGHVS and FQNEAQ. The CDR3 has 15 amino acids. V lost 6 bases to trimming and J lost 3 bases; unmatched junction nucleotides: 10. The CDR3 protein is CASRSPGLDGYEQYF. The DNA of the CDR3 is TGTGCCAGCAGGTCACCGGGACTAGATGGCTACGAGCAGTACTTC.